This entry describes one T cell receptor beta chain. No antigen is known for it. This sample was taken from a study of T-cell reconstitution after alpha-beta-depleted transplantation in children. Preparation of the TCRbeta library used unique molecular identifiers. Using its own MiXCR run on the PCR reads, TCRdb lists one record per CDR3 protein. There are roughly 350,000 distinct CDR3 sequences in the sample; around 16% occur only once, and around 41% lies in the top ten. Study results and caveats: The main origin of T-cell counts and diversity one year after transplant was newly produced T cells. Surviving recipient T cells and thymic progenitors produced the high day-60 TCRbeta diversity seen in some patients. Where alpha-beta T cells came from about two months after transplant was reportedly several hundred expanded graft clones.

The material sequenced was PBMCs, mostly from graft donor cells, taken 360 days after TCRalphabeta/CD19-depleted stem cell transplant. This TCR came from a male patient under 10 years old who had a stem cell transplant for acute lymphoblastic leukemia, so the T cells may come from the graft donor.

The CDR3 region has the DNA TGTGCCAGCAGTTACTCCTCGGAGGGGGGCATCTACGAGCAGTACTTC. This gives the protein CASSYSSEGGIYEQYF. V usage is TRBV28 and J usage is TRBJ2-7; tentatively, D is TRBD1 or TRBD2 (6 bases each). The V end was cut by 4 bases, the J end by 3 bases, with 19 bases between. The length of the CDR3 is 16 residues. Germline V gene lookup returns CDR1 MDHEN and CDR2 SYDVKM.